This T cell receptor beta chain was observed in a study of blood T cell repertoires in COVID-19. Study at large: COVID-19 samples collected from the United States, Italy and Spain covered acute and convalescent phases.

The CDR3 totals 14 residues. CDR1 is LNHNV, CDR2 YYDKDF, per germline (reference sequence). Trimming removed 0 bases at V and 7 bases at J, with 9 bases between. The cohort comprised adults aged about 18 to 89 years residing in about 25 US areas. Participant-given clinical history determined each cohort assignment. In the source study's methods: How many nucleated cells were present was estimated from reference gene primer amplification. Generated by immunoSEQ multiplex PCR, the TCRdb table keeps only in-frame clones and is missing some. Clone size and V and J calls were adopted from that table, with D and trimming inferred from the DNA. The data show under 300,000 clones, roughly 87% seen once.

The genes are TRBV15 and TRBJ1-4; D not certain. The sequencing input was PBMCs or T cells enriched from blood (not recorded which). The receptor was isolated from a woman in her thirties who had recovered from COVID-19. CDR3 coding DNA: TGTGCCACCAGCAGAGAAGCCCTACCTGAAAAACTGTTTTTT. Residues: CATSREALPEKLFF.